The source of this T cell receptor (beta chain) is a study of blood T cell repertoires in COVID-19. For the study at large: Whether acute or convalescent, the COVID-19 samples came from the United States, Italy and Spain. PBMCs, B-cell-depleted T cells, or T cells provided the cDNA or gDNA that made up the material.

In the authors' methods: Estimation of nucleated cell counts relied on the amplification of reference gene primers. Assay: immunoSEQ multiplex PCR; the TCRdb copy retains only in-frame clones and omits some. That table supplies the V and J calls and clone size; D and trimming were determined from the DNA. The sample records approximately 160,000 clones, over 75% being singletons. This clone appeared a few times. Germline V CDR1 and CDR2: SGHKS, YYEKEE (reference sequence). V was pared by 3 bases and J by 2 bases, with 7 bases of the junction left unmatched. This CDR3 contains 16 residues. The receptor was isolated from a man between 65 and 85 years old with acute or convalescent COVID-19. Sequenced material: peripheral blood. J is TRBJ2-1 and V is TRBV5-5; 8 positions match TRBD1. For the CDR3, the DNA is TGTGCCAGCAGCTCACCCGACAGGGGACCCTACAATGAGCAGTTCTTC. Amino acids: CASSSPDRGPYNEQFF.